The sequence of this T cell receptor beta chain was determined in a study of T cell repertoires in cytomegalovirus infection. Whole-study context: Indicated by public TCR beta signatures were CMV infection and matching HLA type. General observations from the study: Clonotypes of TCR beta that were HLA-C-restricted and CMV-specific dominated the ex vivo response. Pooled public TCR beta family frequency picked out CMV carriers with the relevant HLA.

About this clonotype: Antigen specificity is unknown.

One entry per CDR3 protein results from TCRdb running MiXCR on the reads. The data hold 150,000 to 200,000 distinct CDR3 sequences, with roughly 20% observed a single time. The J segment lost 1 base and the V segment lost 8 bases, leaving 9 bases of the junction unmatched. The CDR3 length is 15 residues. Germline V gene sequence: CDR1 MDHEN, CDR2 SYDVKM. The sequence was obtained from a human donor in good health (CMV status not recorded). Some clones in this sample may be carry-over from other donors' samples. The genes are TRBV28 and TRBJ1-1, with TRBD1 matching 8 bases. Sequenced sample: PBMCs. The CDR3 nucleotides are TGTGCCAGCGCCACGGACAGGGCAGGGAACACTGAAGCTTTCTTT. This codes for CASATDRAGNTEAFF.